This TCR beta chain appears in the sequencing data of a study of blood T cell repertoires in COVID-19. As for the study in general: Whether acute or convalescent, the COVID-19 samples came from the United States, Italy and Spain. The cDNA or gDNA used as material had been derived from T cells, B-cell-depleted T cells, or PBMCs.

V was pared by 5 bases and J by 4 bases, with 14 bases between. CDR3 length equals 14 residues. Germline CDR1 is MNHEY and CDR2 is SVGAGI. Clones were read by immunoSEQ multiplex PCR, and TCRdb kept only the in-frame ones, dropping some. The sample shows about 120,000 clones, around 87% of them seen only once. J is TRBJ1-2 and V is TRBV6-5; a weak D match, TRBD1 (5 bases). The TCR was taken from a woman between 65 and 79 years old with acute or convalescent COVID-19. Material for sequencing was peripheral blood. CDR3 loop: CASSPSLGGYGYTF. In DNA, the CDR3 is TGTGCCAGCAGTCCATCCTTGGGGGGCTATGGCTACACCTTC.